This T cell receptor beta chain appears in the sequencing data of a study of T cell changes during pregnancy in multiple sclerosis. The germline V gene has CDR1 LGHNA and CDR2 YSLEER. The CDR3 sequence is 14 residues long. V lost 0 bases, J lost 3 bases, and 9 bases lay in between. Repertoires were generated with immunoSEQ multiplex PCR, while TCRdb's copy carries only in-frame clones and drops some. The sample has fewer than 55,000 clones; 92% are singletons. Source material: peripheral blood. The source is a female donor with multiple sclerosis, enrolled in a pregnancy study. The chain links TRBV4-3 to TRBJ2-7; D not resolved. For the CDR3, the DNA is TGCGCCAGCAGCCAAGATAGGCAAAACTACGAGCAGTACTTC. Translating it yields CASSQDRQNYEQYF.